A single sample gave rise to the 16 T cell receptor beta chains below, sequenced in a study of patients and donors after allogeneic stem cell transplantation. Via MiXCR, TCRdb re-called the RT-PCR reads, giving one row per CDR3 protein. The sample holds 98,000 or so distinct CDR3 sequences, over 30% seen once. What was sequenced was blood, either unsorted or a sorted T cell fraction (not recorded which). Receptor source: a human donor who was either an allogeneic HSCT recipient or a stem cell or donor lymphocyte infusion donor (not recorded which). It is not recorded whose cells these are; they may come from a transplant donor.

The chain links TRBV15 to TRBJ1-2; 10 bases agree with TRBD1. Germline CDR1 is LNHNV and CDR2 is YYDKDF (reference sequence). V lost 3 bases, J lost 6 bases, and 1 base stayed unmatched. The CDR3 is 13 residues long. CDR3 protein: CATSRGQGNGYTF. The DNA for the CDR3 is TGTGCCACCAGCAGGGGACAGGGGAATGGCTACACCTTC.

This chain uses TRBV7-8 with TRBJ1-4; D is uncertain. The germline gives CDR1 SGHVS, CDR2 FQNEAQ. This CDR3 is 14 amino acids long. Between the trimmed V and J ends, which lost 1 base and 5 bases, there was a span of 8 bases. CDR3: CASSLGQRNEKLFF. CDR3 sequence (DNA): TGTGCCAGCAGCTTAGGTCAGAGGAATGAAAAACTGTTTTTT.

This clonotype appeared a few times. V usage is TRBV5-6 and J usage is TRBJ1-4; the D is unclear. Looked up from germline, CDR1 is SGHDT and CDR2 is YYEEEE. The CDR3 runs to 14 residues. Trimming left V 2 bases short and J 8 bases short, with 13 bases between. CDR3 residues: CASSLGPTVEKLFF. CDR3 nucleotides: TGTGCCAGCAGCTTAGGCCCCACCGTAGAAAAACTGTTTTTT. Drawing the rest from reference TRBV5-6 and TRBJ1-4, the complete variable domain is DAGVTQSPTHLIKTRGQQVTLRCSPKSGHDTVSWYQQALGQGPQFIFQYYEEEERQRGNFPDRFSGHQFPNYSSELNVNALLLGDSALYLCASSLGPTVEKLFFGSGTQLSVL.

This clonotype appeared a few times. This chain uses TRBV12-3 or TRBV12-4 with TRBJ1-2, with a possible D match to TRBD1 (5 bases). V lost 1 base to trimming and J lost 2 bases, with 8 bases between them. The CDR3 has 14 residues. This CDR3 reads CASSLVPGNYGYTF. The CDR3 DNA sequence: TGTGCCAGCAGTTTAGTCCCAGGGAACTATGGCTACACCTTC.

This clonotype has a count of ten or more. Germline and junction disagree at one end, which may indicate a read error. The chain employs TRBV7-2 and TRBJ1-2; 7 nucleotides agree with TRBD1. The CDR3 sequence is 13 residues long. Germline V gene lookup returns CDR1 SGHTA and CDR2 FQGNSA. As DNA, the CDR3 is TGTGCCAGCAGTTTAGGGACAGCCTATGGCTACACCTTC. Translation: CASSLGTAYGYTF.

Only a few counts were recorded for this clonotype. In nucleotides, the CDR3 is TGTGCCAGCAGCCCGCAGGCGGGTGAAGCTTTCTTT. This gives the protein CASSPQAGEAFF. The V gene is TRBV5-4, the J gene TRBJ1-1; D is unresolved. Trimming removed 4 bases at V and 7 bases at J, with 11 bases between. The CDR3 length is 12 residues. CDR1 and CDR2 from the germline V gene are SGHNT and YYREEE (reference sequence).

The chain's CDR3 is CASSGGLYTQYF. The DNA for the CDR3 is TGTGCCAGCAGTGGGGGATTGTATACGCAGTATTTT. This chain connects TRBV28 to TRBJ2-3; D might be TRBD1 or TRBD2, each matching 5 bases. This CDR3 is 12 amino acids long. Trimming removed 5 bases at V and 7 bases at J, with 10 bases between. From germline, CDR1 is MDHEN and CDR2 SYDVKM.

This clonotype has just a few counts. The chain carries TRBV20-1 and TRBJ2-2; D gene uncertain. CDR3 length: 14 amino acids. V lost 1 base to trimming and J lost 1 base, with 7 bases between them. Germline assignment: CDR1 DFQATT and CDR2 SNEGSKA (reference sequence). The CDR3 region is CSARVGGNTGELFF. For the CDR3, the DNA is TGCAGTGCTAGAGTTGGCGGGAACACCGGGGAGCTGTTTTTT.

This clonotype was seen a handful of times. V and J are TRBV4-1 and TRBJ1-4, with D uncertain. Germline V lookup: CDR1 MGHRA, CDR2 YSYEKL. Trimming removed 0 bases at V and 14 bases at J, with 10 bases between. The length of the CDR3 is 12 residues. CDR3 DNA sequence: TGCGCCAGCAGCCAAGATAGAACATCCCTGTTTTTT. Translating gives CASSQDRTSLFF.

The J gene is TRBJ1-2, the V gene TRBV12-3 or TRBV12-4; 7 nucleotides align to TRBD1. This CDR3 has 15 amino acids. V shed 3 bases, J shed 4 bases, and the junction held 8 bases outside the gene matches. CDR3 nucleotide sequence: TGTGCCAGCAGTTTCAACTCAGGGGGAACCTATGGCTACACCTTC. Its translation is CASSFNSGGTYGYTF.

The chain has TRBV20-1 and TRBJ2-7, with D tentatively TRBD2 (6 bases). The CDR3 loop spans 12 amino acids. Germline CDR1 reads DFQATT; CDR2 reads SNEGSKA (reference sequence). The V end was cut by 3 bases, the J end by 2 bases, with 8 bases between. CDR3 protein: CSASGGAYEQYF. The DNA of the CDR3 is TGCAGTGCTAGCGGGGGAGCCTACGAGCAGTACTTC.

The chain employs TRBV29-1 and TRBJ1-5, with a possible D match to TRBD1 (5 bases). V was pared by 7 bases and J by 4 bases, with 14 bases between. Germline CDR1 and CDR2: SQVTM and ANQGSEA. CDR3 length: 13 amino acids. CDR3: CSAAIEGNQPQHF. The CDR3 DNA is TGCAGCGCCGCCATAGAGGGGAATCAGCCCCAGCATTTT.

The rearrangement links TRBV6-2 or TRBV6-3 to TRBJ2-1; perhaps TRBD2 as D (6 bases). Deletions cut 6 bases from V and 4 bases from J, with 10 bases between. The CDR3 runs 13 residues. CDR1 and CDR2 (germline): MNHEY, SVGEGT. The CDR3 DNA is TGTGCCAGCAGACCGGGACTTTACAATGAGCAGTTCTTC. This encodes CASRPGLYNEQFF.

This sequence joins TRBV7-9 and TRBJ2-5, with 7 positions matching TRBD1. Trimming took 2 bases from V and 5 from J; bases not matched to a gene: 2. The CDR3 runs to 13 residues. CDR1 SEHNR and CDR2 FQNEAQ come from the germline V gene (reference sequence). This CDR3 reads CASSLTGVETQYF. CDR3 sequence (DNA): TGTGCCAGCAGCTTAACAGGGGTGGAGACCCAGTACTTC.

This clonotype was counted between two and nine times. CDR3 sequence: CSASRPGGYTF. The DNA of the CDR3 is TGCAGTGCTAGTAGGCCTGGTGGCTACACCTTC. The chain combines TRBV20-1 with TRBJ1-2; D is ambiguous. Trimming stripped 3 bases from V and 7 bases from J, with 9 bases between. Germline assignment: CDR1 DFQATT and CDR2 SNEGSKA (reference sequence). The CDR3 loop spans 11 amino acids.

The genes are TRBV18 and TRBJ2-3, with 9 positions matching TRBD2. J lost 5 bases, V lost 2 bases, and 5 bases had no gene match. Per germline, CDR1 KGHSH and CDR2 LQKENI. This CDR3 region has 15 residues. The CDR3 nucleotides read TGTGCCAGCTCACCAATTGCGGGAGGGGAAGATACGCAGTATTTT. Its protein is CASSPIAGGEDTQYF.